Listed below are T cell receptor beta chains from one sample, sequenced in a study of Graves' ophthalmopathy and Graves' hyperthyroidism. TCRdb recomputed calls from the multiplex PCR reads with MiXCR, one row per CDR3 protein. The sample has 200,000 to 300,000 distinct CDR3 sequences, 40% to 50% seen once. Sequences were obtained from peripheral blood. All receptors derive from an adult man with Graves' ophthalmopathy. Both conserved end residues are part of each CDR3. D genes are given only for firm matches. Some rows mark clone size as missing; the rest say once, few, many or name a class of expanded clone.

j_call v_call clone_size d_call cdr3_nt cdr3_aa
TRBJ2-7 TRBV13 few TRBD1 TGTGCCAGCAGCCACGAACAGGGGTCCGAGCAGTACTTC CASSHEQGSEQYF
TRBJ1-2 TRBV10-3 - - TGTGCCAGCAGTTACTTCGCGGAATATGGCTACACCTTC CASSYFAEYGYTF
TRBJ2-7 TRBV29-1 - TRBD1 TGCAGCGTTTGGGACAGGGCGGGCGAGCAGTGCTTC CSVWDRAGEQCF
TRBJ2-5 TRBV29-1 many - TGCAGCGTTTTCGACGGGACCCAGTACTTC CSVFDGTQYF
TRBJ2-5 TRBV24-1 - - TGTGCCACCAGTGACTCCCGATATCAGAGAACCCAGTACTTC CATSDSRYQRTQYF
TRBJ2-5 TRBV5-6 - TRBD1 TGTGCCAGCAGCTACCCGGGACAGGGGGCGGAGACCCAGTACTTC CASSYPGQGAETQYF
TRBJ1-2 TRBV5-5 - TRBD1 TGTGCCAGCAGCCAAGAAGCCAGGGGGCATGGCTACACCTTC CASSQEARGHGYTF
TRBJ1-5 TRBV12-3/TRBV12-4 once TRBD1 TGTGCCAGCAGTTTCCAGGGGGGGAGTCAGCCCCAGCATTTT CASSFQGGSQPQHF
TRBJ1-2 TRBV7-8 many - TGTGCCAGCAGCTTAGATTCACGGGACGTCTATGGCTACACCTTC CASSLDSRDVYGYTF
TRBJ1-2 TRBV5-4 - - TGTGCCAGCAGCTTGGTATCCCAGGACTATGGCTACACCTTC CASSLVSQDYGYTF
TRBJ2-6 TRBV10-3 - - TGTGCCAGCAGTTACTCGACAAATCGGGGACGGAACTCTGGGGCCAACGTCCTGACTTTC CASSYSTNRGRNSGANVLTF
TRBJ2-7 TRBV29-1 - TRBD2 TGCAGCCTCCGGCGGGAGGGGGCCTACGAGCAGTACTTC CSLRREGAYEQYF
TRBJ2-7 TRBV20-1 few TRBD2 TGCAGTGCATATGGGACTAGCGGGACCTACGAGCAGTACTTC CSAYGTSGTYEQYF
TRBJ1-1 TRBV10-3 many TRBD1 TGTGCCATCAAAGGACAGGACACTGAAGCTTTCTTT CAIKGQDTEAFF
TRBJ2-5 TRBV29-1 - TRBD1 TGCAGCGTTGACGATCCAGGGGACAGGGGAAGGGAGACCCAGTACTTC CSVDDPGDRGRETQYF
TRBJ2-2 TRBV9 - - TGTGCCAGCAGCGTAGCTACAGACAGGATGAACACCGGGGAGCTGTTTTTT CASSVATDRMNTGELFF
TRBJ2-5 TRBV5-1 - - TGCGCCAGCAGCTTGAGATTGCCATGGGCCCGGGAGACCCAGTACTTC CASSLRLPWARETQYF
TRBJ2-2 TRBV19 few - TGTGCCAGTAGGCCGGGACTTGGGCGCGGGGAGCTGTTTTTT CASRPGLGRGELFF
TRBJ1-1 TRBV19 - - TGTGCCAGTAGTATAGGGTGGCAAATCGCACAAATGAACACTGAAGCTTTCTTT CASSIGWQIAQMNTEAFF
TRBJ1-6 TRBV7-9 many - TGTGCCAGCGCCAGGCAGGGAAGTTCACCCCTCCACTTT CASARQGSSPLHF
TRBJ2-7 TRBV2 - - TGTGCCAGCAGTGAGCTCGGGCCGATCTCCTACGAGCAGTACTTC CASSELGPISYEQYF
TRBJ1-5 TRBV7-2 - - TGTGCCAGAGGACAGATCAATCAGCCCCAGCATTTT CARGQINQPQHF
TRBJ1-5 TRBV20-1 once - TGCAGTGCTAGGGGGGACACTAATCAGCCCCAGCATTTT CSARGDTNQPQHF
TRBJ2-5 TRBV7-9 - - TGTGCCAGCAGCCAAACAGGGTCCAAAGGGGAGACCCAGTACTTC CASSQTGSKGETQYF
TRBJ1-2 TRBV10-3 - - TGTGCCAGCAGTTTTGGCACCGCTAACTATGGCTACACCTTC CASSFGTANYGYTF
TRBJ1-2 TRBV6-5 - - TGTGCCAGCAGTTCCTCCGGGGGCCTATATGGCTACACCTTC CASSSSGGLYGYTF
TRBJ2-7 TRBV19 - TRBD1 TGTGCCTGGAGGCCGGGACAGGGTCACCGTGGGCAGTACTTC CAWRPGQGHRGQYF
TRBJ1-1 TRBV4-1 - - TGCGCCAGCAGCCAAGATGCGGGACTAGGAGCTTTCTTT CASSQDAGLGAFF
TRBJ2-2 TRBV10-1 - TRBD2 TGCGCCAGCAGTGAGTTAGCGGGGGGCGCGAACACCGGGGAGCTGTTTTTT CASSELAGGANTGELFF
TRBJ2-7 TRBV20-1 - TRBD2 TGCAGTGCTAGAGAAACTAGCGGGGGATGGTACGAGCAGTACTTC CSARETSGGWYEQYF
TRBJ1-4 TRBV7-2 few - TGTGCCAGCAGCCGTCCAGGGGCTGGGCCTAATGAAAAACTGTTTTTT CASSRPGAGPNEKLFF
TRBJ2-7 TRBV29-1 many - TGCAGCGTTGAAGTATCACCGGTCGCCGAGCAGTACTTC CSVEVSPVAEQYF
TRBJ1-1 TRBV5-1 - - TGTGCCAGCAGCCTATTAGGGTACACTGAAGCTTTCTTT CASSLLGYTEAFF
TRBJ2-5 TRBV29-1 - TRBD2 TGCAGCGTTGATTTAGCGGGGGGGCAGGAGACCCAGTACTTC CSVDLAGGQETQYF
TRBJ2-6 TRBV28 - - TGTGCCAGCAGTGGTCCAGAGGGTTCTGGGGCCAACGTCCTGACTTTC CASSGPEGSGANVLTF
TRBJ1-2 TRBV20-1 once - TGCAGTGCTAGAGAGGGGGGAGACTATGGCTACACCTTC CSAREGGDYGYTF
TRBJ1-5 TRBV2 - TRBD1 TGTGCCAGCACCCCGGGGAGAGGGGGCGATCAGCCCCAGCATTTT CASTPGRGGDQPQHF